This T cell receptor (beta chain) was observed in a study of T-cell reconstitution after alpha-beta-depleted transplantation in children. Study conclusions and caveats: The study traced high day-60 TCRbeta diversity in some patients to surviving recipient T cells and thymic progenitors. After one year, T-cell counts and TCRbeta diversity mostly came from new T cells. Alpha-beta T cells about two months after transplant reportedly derived from several hundred expanded graft clones.

Ten or more counts support this clonotype. The antigen is undetermined. Unique molecular identifiers were used to barcode this TCRbeta library. TCRdb re-analysed the PCR reads in MiXCR, keeping a single row per CDR3 protein. The sample lists hundreds of thousands of distinct CDR3 sequences; roughly 16% were seen once. The ends were cut back, 3 bases at V and 6 bases at J, with 18 bases in the middle. CDR3 length: 15 residues. Germline V gene data show CDR1 as MNHEY and CDR2 as SVGAGI. The starting material was PBMCs, mostly from graft donor cells, obtained 360 days after TCRalphabeta/CD19-depleted stem cell transplant. The source of this sequence is a male patient between 2 and 10 years old who had a stem cell transplant for acute lymphoblastic leukemia, so the T cells may come from the graft donor. This chain connects TRBV6-5 to TRBJ2-7; D may be TRBD1 (6 bases). CDR3 bases: TGTGCCAGCAGTTATAAACCCCGGGTAGGGGGCGAGCAGTACTTC. Translated: CASSYKPRVGGEQYF.